In its sample, the clone carrying this TCR beta chain was seen a few times. No antigen is known for it. One end of the junction is discordant with germline, which a read error may explain. The CDR3 totals 18 residues. Germline loops: CDR1 SEHNR, CDR2 FQNEAQ (reference sequence). This sample was taken from a study of cytomegalovirus exposure and HLA in healthy donors. Study-wide findings and caveats: Highly shared sequence variants in one cluster were likely a sequencing artifact. TCR beta V- and J-gene trimming was later associated with a missense DCLRE1C variant.

13 Jbeta primers and 60 Vbeta primers were used for the PCR. Sequencing used immunoSEQ multiplex PCR; TCRdb keeps in-frame clones, though not all of them. Among around 88,000 clones listed, approximately 81% were seen once. The V and J genes are TRBV7-9 and TRBJ2-1; 10 nucleotides match TRBD2. This clonotype originated in a woman aged 40 to 50 in good health and CMV-seropositive. Material: PBMCs. This chain's CDR3 is CSSSPGRLAGVGGYEQFF. CDR3 nucleotide sequence: TGTTCCAGCAGCCCCGGGAGGCTAGCGGGAGTGGGGGGGTATGAGCAGTTCTTC.